This T cell receptor (beta chain) was captured in a study of cytomegalovirus exposure and HLA in healthy donors. V was pared by 5 bases and J by 3 bases, with 2 bases of the junction left unmatched. Germline lookup yields CDR1 SSHAT and CDR2 FNYEAQ (reference sequence). This CDR3 spans 15 amino acids. The PCR employed 60 Vbeta primers together with 13 Jbeta primers. The repertoire was sequenced with immunoSEQ multiplex PCR; TCRdb's copy has only in-frame clones and lacks some. Of around 130,000 clones listed, around 80% are singletons. Material: PBMCs. The TCR was taken from a young woman in good health and CMV-seropositive. The chain couples TRBV7-7 to TRBJ1-5; TRBD1 aligns across 12 bases. The CDR3 spells CASSTGQGANQPQHF. CDR3 nucleotide sequence: TGTGCCAGCAGCACGGGACAGGGGGCCAATCAGCCCCAGCATTTT.